The table lists the clone carrying this TCR beta chain with a few counts. The data originate from a study of OX40 agonist ivuxolimab in advanced cancers. As for the study in general: A mean age of around 60 years, range about 20 to 85, was recorded, and roughly 80% were male.

The assay was immunoSEQ multiplex PCR, and TCRdb's table has in-frame clones only and misses some. The table includes nearly 85,000 clones, 80% to 90% detected once. CDR1 and CDR2 from the germline V gene are SGHAT and FQNNGV. Trimming shortened V by 5 bases and J by 3 bases, and 5 bases separated the two germline ends. This CDR3 comprises 11 residues. This TCR derives from an adult with an advanced solid tumor such as melanoma, head and neck, liver or kidney cancer. The V call is TRBV11-2, the J call TRBJ2-7; D gene uncertain. Sequences were derived from CD4+ or CD8+ T cells sorted from blood, sampled in a trial of the OX40 agonist ivuxolimab. The CDR3 sequence is CASSEHYEQYF. For the CDR3, the DNA is TGTGCCAGCAGCGAGCACTACGAGCAGTACTTC.